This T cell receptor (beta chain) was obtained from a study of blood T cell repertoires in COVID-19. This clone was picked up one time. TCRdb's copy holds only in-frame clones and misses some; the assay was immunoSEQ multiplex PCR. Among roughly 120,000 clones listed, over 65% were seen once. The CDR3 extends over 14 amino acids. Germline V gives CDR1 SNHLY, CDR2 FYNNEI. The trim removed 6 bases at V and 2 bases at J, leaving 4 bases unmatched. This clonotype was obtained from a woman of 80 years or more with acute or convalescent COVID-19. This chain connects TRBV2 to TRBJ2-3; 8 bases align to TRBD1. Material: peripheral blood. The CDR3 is CASSFQGATDTQYF. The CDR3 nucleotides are TGTGCCAGCAGCTTCCAGGGGGCCACAGATACGCAGTATTTT.